Only a few counts were recorded for the clone carrying this T cell receptor (beta chain). Trimming shortened V by 3 bases and J by 1 base, and 19 bases separated the two germline ends. The CDR3 runs to 17 residues. Germline CDR1 SGHNT, CDR2 YYREEE (reference sequence). The data stem from a study of cytomegalovirus exposure and HLA in healthy donors. Amplification used 60 Vbeta primers and 13 Jbeta primers. Produced via immunoSEQ multiplex PCR; TCRdb's table is partial and in-frame only. Seen here are about 200,000 clones, around three quarters observed once, and the top ten hold less than 20%. The sample taken for sequencing was PBMCs. The chain links TRBV5-4 to TRBJ1-1; D perhaps matches TRBD1 (6 bases). This TCR was recovered from a man aged 35-49 years in good health and CMV-seronegative. The CDR3 DNA is TGTGCCAGCAGCTCCTCGAAGGCACAGGGAGCGAACACTGAAGCTTTCTTT. This encodes CASSSSKAQGANTEAFF.